At least ten counts were recorded for the clone carrying this T cell receptor (beta chain). Its antigen is unidentified. Germline loops: CDR1 MGHRA, CDR2 YSYEKL. V gave up 4 bases and J gave up 13 bases, with 14 bases separating them. This CDR3 is 12 amino acids long. The sample comes from a study of breast tumors, draining lymph nodes, adjacent tissues. Axillary draining lymph nodes of breast cancer patients supplied the node samples. Via MiXCR, TCRdb re-called the multiplex PCR reads, giving one row per CDR3 protein. The table has 290,000 or so distinct CDR3 sequences, 30% to 35% seen once; the top ten hold more than 0.95%. Regarding the study as a whole: Tumor repertoires ranked between lymph nodes and nontumor tissue in diversity, with V and J gene preferences. Compared with basal-like, luminal-like tumors shared significantly more repertoire with nontumor tissue.

The gene calls are TRBV4-1 and TRBJ2-1, with D perhaps TRBD2 (6 bases). Source material: axillary lymph node tissue. The sequence was collected from a female donor with breast cancer. Some clones in this sample may be carry-over from other donors' samples. The CDR3 DNA follows: TGCGCCAGCAGCCGCCGCGGGACTCAACAGTTCTTC. Its protein product is CASSRRGTQQFF.